These 26 T cell receptor beta chains were all obtained from the same sample, sequenced in a study of T cell repertoires in cytomegalovirus infection. These TCRs' antigens remain unknown. MiXCR, run by TCRdb on the reads, gives a single entry per CDR3 protein. Of 40,000 to 55,000 distinct CDR3 sequences detected, about a fifth appear once; the ten largest clones hold about 87%. Sequencing was performed on CD8+ T cells from cultured PBMCs, taken from culture after CMV antigen stimulation. These TCRs come from a human donor in good health (CMV status not recorded). Some clones in this sample may be carry-over from other donors' samples.

V usage is TRBV7-8 and J usage is TRBJ2-7; no clear D. The CDR3 contains 11 residues. V was shortened by 7 bases and J by 4 bases, with 8 bases between the two germline ends. CDR1 is SGHVS and CDR2 is FQNEAQ in the germline V gene. The CDR3 DNA reads as TGTGCCAGCACCAACGGGTACGAGCAGTACTTC. Translated: CASTNGYEQYF.

This clonotype was counted only a few times. This sequence joins TRBV27 and TRBJ1-1; D gene uncertain. Per germline, CDR1 MNHEY and CDR2 SMNVEV (reference sequence). Trimming cost V 6 bases and J 2 bases, with 7 bases left between them. The CDR3 totals 12 residues. The chain's CDR3 is CASSRTNTEAFF. The CDR3 DNA reads as TGTGCCAGCAGCCGGACCAACACTGAAGCTTTCTTT.

This clonotype came up a few times. The rearrangement joins TRBV19 to TRBJ2-1; 7 bases map to TRBD2. V shed 3 bases, J shed 2 bases, and the junction held 13 bases outside the gene matches. The CDR3 runs 18 residues. From germline, CDR1 is LNHDA and CDR2 SQIVND (reference sequence). CDR3 amino acids: CASSMMRPSGKPYNEQFF. For the CDR3, the DNA is TGTGCCAGTAGTATGATGCGGCCCAGCGGGAAGCCCTACAATGAGCAGTTCTTC.

The V call is TRBV7-2, the J call TRBJ2-7; 12 bases agree with TRBD2. Germline V gene data show CDR1 as SGHTA and CDR2 as FQGNSA. V lost 5 bases, J lost 3 bases, and 5 bases stayed unmatched. This CDR3 contains 15 residues. CDR3 nucleotide sequence: TGTGCCAGCAGCCTCCCGACTAGCGGGAGCTACGAGCAGTACTTC. It yields the protein CASSLPTSGSYEQYF. Supplemented by reference TRBV7-2 and TRBJ2-7, the full variable domain reads GAGVSQSPSNKVTEKGKDVELRCDPISGHTALYWYRQSLGQGLEFLIYFQGNSAPDKSGLPSDRFSAERTGGSVSTLTIQRTQQEDSAVYLCASSLPTSGSYEQYFGPGTRLTVT.

This clonotype was seen only a few times. The chain carries TRBV7-8 and TRBJ2-3; D gene ambiguous. The CDR3 sequence is 11 residues long. Per the germline V gene, CDR1 is SGHVS and CDR2 is FQNEAQ. V lost 2 bases, J lost 6 bases, and 3 bases lay in between. Here the CDR3 reads CASSLPDTQYF. CDR3 DNA sequence: TGTGCCAGCAGCTTACCCGATACGCAGTATTTT.

This rearrangement joins TRBV15 to TRBJ1-5; D possibly corresponds to TRBD1 (5 bases). The germline V gene has CDR1 LNHNV and CDR2 YYDKDF (reference sequence). Trimming pared 1 base from V and 3 bases from J, leaving 10 bases between. CDR3 size: 15 residues. CDR3 DNA: TGTGCCACCAGCAGAGCAGGGCTGTTCAATCAGCCCCAGCATTTT. Protein: CATSRAGLFNQPQHF. The full variable domain, with the rest looked up from reference TRBV15 and TRBJ1-5, is DAMVIQNPRYQVTQFGKPVTLSCSQTLNHNVMYWYQQKSSQAPKLLFHYYDKDFNNEADTPDNFQSRRPNTSFCFLDIRSPGLGDTAMYLCATSRAGLFNQPQHFGDGTRLSIL.

This clonotype came up a few times. The chain joins TRBV6-2 or TRBV6-3 to TRBJ2-1, with a weak D call TRBD2 (6 bases). Trimming took 6 bases from V and 1 from J, leaving 16 bases between them. The CDR3 has 16 residues. In germline, CDR1 is MNHEY, CDR2 SVGEGT. The CDR3 sequence: CASRPSSASSYNEQFF. DNA of the CDR3: TGTGCCAGCAGGCCCTCTAGCGCCTCTTCCTACAATGAGCAGTTCTTC.

This clonotype was counted at least ten times. The chain uses TRBV7-2 and TRBJ2-1; 8 bases align to TRBD1. Germline V gene lookup returns CDR1 SGHTA and CDR2 FQGNSA. V shed 6 bases and J 4 bases; nucleotides not matched to a gene: 5. The CDR3 totals 14 residues. Written as DNA, the CDR3 is TGTGCCAGCAGAAAAGGACAGGGTTACAATGAGCAGTTCTTC. Its translation: CASRKGQGYNEQFF.

This chain uses TRBV7-9 with TRBJ1-2, with 7 bases matching TRBD1. V shed 6 bases and J 2 bases; nucleotides not matched to a gene: 12. Germline values: CDR1 SEHNR, CDR2 FQNEAQ (reference sequence). The CDR3 extends over 16 amino acids. The CDR3 loop reads CASSSPDRVPNYGYTF. The CDR3, as DNA: TGTGCCAGCAGTTCGCCTGACAGGGTCCCAAACTATGGCTACACCTTC. The full variable domain, with the rest looked up from reference TRBV7-9 and TRBJ1-2, is DTGVSQNPRHKITKRGQNVTFRCDPISEHNRLYWYRQTLGQGPEFLTYFQNEAQLEKSRLLSDRFSAERPKGSFSTLEIQRTEQGDSAMYLCASSSPDRVPNYGYTFGSGTRLTVV.

This clonotype was found a few times. The rearrangement links TRBV7-8 to TRBJ2-1, with D tentatively TRBD2 (7 bases). The ends were cut back, 2 bases at V and 4 bases at J, with 15 bases in the middle. CDR1 is SGHVS and CDR2 is FQNEAQ in the germline V gene. This CDR3 is 16 amino acids long. The DNA for the CDR3 is TGTGCCAGCAGCTTAATTGGGGGGGCCCCTTACAATGAGCAGTTCTTC. This encodes CASSLIGGAPYNEQFF. The whole variable domain, remainder taken from reference TRBV7-8 and TRBJ2-1, is GAGVSQSPRYKVAKRGQDVALRCDPISGHVSLFWYQQALGQGPEFLTYFQNEAQLDKSGLPSDRFFAERPEGSVSTLKIQRTQQEDSAVYLCASSLIGGAPYNEQFFGPGTRLTVL.

This clonotype has a handful of counts. The chain uses TRBV12-5 and TRBJ2-1; TRBD2 agrees at 7 bases. The ends lost 4 bases at V and 11 bases at J; junction bases unmatched: 11. The CDR3 totals 14 residues. Germline loops: CDR1 LGHNT, CDR2 FRNRAP. The DNA for the CDR3 is TGTGCTAGTGGTTCCGGGGGGACTGGCGGCCAGCAGTTCTTC. This codes for CASGSGGTGGQQFF. Using reference TRBV12-5 and TRBJ2-1 for the parts outside the CDR3, the full variable domain is DARVTQTPRHKVTEMGQEVTMRCQPILGHNTVFWYRQTMMQGLELLAYFRNRAPLDDSGMPKDRFSAEMPDATLATLKIQPSEPRDSAVYFCASGSGGTGGQQFFGPGTRLTVL.

This clonotype was counted a few times. The chain couples TRBV6-6 to TRBJ1-2; TRBD1 matches at 8 bases. Trimming cost V 5 bases and J 4 bases; bases outside gene matches: 9. This CDR3 is built from 15 residues. In germline, CDR1 is MNHNY, CDR2 SVGAGI (reference sequence). CDR3 coding DNA: TGTGCCAGCAGTCCTTGGACAGGGATAACCTATGGCTACACCTTC. This translates into CASSPWTGITYGYTF.

The chain has TRBV7-9 and TRBJ2-7; 9 bases are shared with TRBD1. V lost 3 bases and J lost 2; bases outside the gene matches: 8. This CDR3 has 16 residues. The germline gives CDR1 SEHNR, CDR2 FQNEAQ (reference sequence). The CDR3 loop reads CASSFAPGQGPYEQYF. In nucleotides, the CDR3 is TGTGCCAGCAGCTTTGCTCCGGGACAGGGTCCCTACGAGCAGTACTTC.

The V call is TRBV6-2 or TRBV6-3, the J call TRBJ2-1; TRBD2 matches 7 bases. The junction had 17 bases not matched to a gene; V was cut back by 5 bases and J by 4 bases. There are 18 residues in the CDR3. The germline V gene encodes CDR1 MNHEY and CDR2 SVGEGT. CDR3 residues: CASSPLNPGLSVYNEQFF. DNA of the CDR3: TGTGCCAGCAGTCCTCTCAACCCGGGACTATCGGTATACAATGAGCAGTTCTTC.

This clonotype has just a few counts. This chain links TRBV7-6 with TRBJ1-5, with D unresolved. Trimming removed 4 bases from V and 4 bases from J, with 11 bases in between. The germline gives CDR1 SGHVS, CDR2 FNYEAQ. This CDR3 is 14 amino acids long. CDR3 in amino acids: CASSSLDGNQPQHF. CDR3 DNA: TGTGCCAGCAGCTCCCTGGACGGGAATCAGCCCCAGCATTTT. Drawing the rest from reference TRBV7-6 and TRBJ1-5, the complete variable domain is GAGVSQSPRYKVTKRGQDVALRCDPISGHVSLYWYRQALGQGPEFLTYFNYEAQQDKSGLPNDRFSAERPEGSISTLTIQRTEQRDSAMYRCASSSLDGNQPQHFGDGTRLSIL.

J is TRBJ2-3 and V is TRBV27; 11 bases agree with TRBD2. CDR3 length: 16 residues. V trimming: 5 bases; J trimming: 2 bases; junction bases outside the gene matches: 6. Germline CDR1 MNHEY, CDR2 SMNVEV (reference sequence). CDR3 in DNA: TGTGCCAGCAGTCCCGGGACTAGCGGATACACAGATACGCAGTATTTT. This gives the protein CASSPGTSGYTDTQYF.

The sample holds a few counts of this clonotype. The chain carries TRBV7-8 and TRBJ1-1; 9 bases agree with TRBD1. There are 13 residues in the CDR3. Germline V gives CDR1 SGHVS, CDR2 FQNEAQ. The V segment lost 6 bases and the J segment 5 bases; nucleotides outside the gene matches: 4. As DNA, the CDR3 is TGTGCCAGCAGGGACAGGGGTGCTACTGAAGCTTTCTTT. Translation: CASRDRGATEAFF.

The chain joins TRBV7-8 to TRBJ1-2, with 8 bases identical to TRBD1. The V and J ends lost 1 base and 2 bases, in that order; junction bases with no gene match: 3. The CDR3 loop spans 15 amino acids. Germline V lookup: CDR1 SGHVS, CDR2 FQNEAQ. CDR3 sequence (DNA): TGTGCCAGCAGCTTAGTGGACAGGGCGAACTATGGCTACACCTTC. It translates to CASSLVDRANYGYTF.

The rearrangement links TRBV7-8 to TRBJ2-1; 8 positions match TRBD2. Germline V CDR1 and CDR2: SGHVS, FQNEAQ. J was trimmed by 0 bases and V by 1 base; bases with no gene match: 8. The length of the CDR3 is 18 residues. The chain's CDR3 is CASSLDSRGDRSYNEQFF. CDR3 DNA: TGTGCCAGCAGCTTAGATTCGCGGGGGGACCGCTCCTACAATGAGCAGTTCTTC.

This clonotype was counted between two and nine times. This sequence joins TRBV4-1 and TRBJ1-1; D unresolved. The V end was cut by 3 bases, the J end by 1 base, with 9 bases between. The CDR3 loop spans 14 amino acids. Germline CDR1 reads MGHRA; CDR2 reads YSYEKL. The CDR3 reads CASSQGKGNTEAFF. Written as DNA, the CDR3 is TGCGCCAGCAGCCAGGGGAAAGGGAACACTGAAGCTTTCTTT.

CDR3 sequence reads: CASSVALPWDTQYF. The CDR3 DNA reads as TGTGCCAGCAGCGTAGCACTTCCGTGGGATACGCAGTATTTT. The chain uses TRBV9 and TRBJ2-3; D unclear. V lost 0 bases to trimming and J lost 6 bases, with 11 bases between them. This CDR3 is 14 amino acids long. Germline values: CDR1 SGDLS, CDR2 YYNGEE.

This clonotype was observed a few times. Germline and junction disagree at one end, which may indicate a read error. The V and J genes are TRBV7-3 and TRBJ1-1; D not certain. Germline V gene sequence: CDR1 SGHTA, CDR2 FQGTGA. The CDR3 length is 13 residues. CDR3 sequence (DNA): TGTGCCAGCAGGTTAACGGTGGGCACTGAAGCTTTCTTT. Residues: CASRLTVGTEAFF.

Only a few counts were recorded for this clonotype. This chain connects TRBV28 to TRBJ2-1; D gene unclear. Trimming removed 3 bases from V and 8 bases from J, with 11 bases in between. In germline, CDR1 is MDHEN, CDR2 SYDVKM. The CDR3 length is 13 residues. CDR3 in amino acids: CASSFRRLDEQFF. The DNA of the CDR3 is TGTGCCAGCAGTTTTAGGCGGTTGGATGAGCAGTTCTTC.

The rearrangement links TRBV7-6 to TRBJ2-1, with 8 bases that match TRBD2. The CDR3 extends over 13 amino acids. CDR1 and CDR2 from the germline V gene are SGHVS and FNYEAQ. The V and J ends lost 7 bases and 9 bases, in that order; junction bases with no gene match: 8. CDR3 DNA: TGTGCCAGCAAGCCCGGGGGGGCAAGTGAGCAGTTCTTC. Encoded protein: CASKPGGASEQFF.

This clonotype has just a few counts. The J gene is TRBJ2-2, the V gene TRBV7-2; 14 positions agree with TRBD2. From germline, CDR1 is SGHTA and CDR2 FQGNSA. CDR3 length: 18 residues. J gave up 3 bases and V 1 base, and 4 bases lay outside the gene matches. CDR3 sequence (DNA): TGTGCCAGCAGCTTAGGACTAGCGGGAGGGGTCGACACCGGGGAGCTGTTTTTT. This gives the protein CASSLGLAGGVDTGELFF.

This clonotype was found once. The chain is built from TRBV19 and TRBJ2-5; D is uncertain. This CDR3 is built from 13 residues. V gave up 7 bases and J gave up 0 bases, with 9 bases separating them. Germline V lookup: CDR1 LNHDA, CDR2 SQIVND (reference sequence). CDR3 region: CASTDLYQETQYF. Here the CDR3 DNA reads TGTGCCAGTACCGACCTTTACCAAGAGACCCAGTACTTC.